The 28 T cell receptor beta chains reported below all come from one sample, sequenced in a study of blood T cell repertoires in COVID-19. TCRdb keeps only in-frame clones here, not all; method: immunoSEQ multiplex PCR. This sample has about 140,000 clones; around four fifths occur once, and the top ten carry 4%. The material sequenced was peripheral blood. Source of these receptors: an elderly woman with acute or convalescent COVID-19.

This clone was picked up one time. CDR3 protein: CASSLNRGDEKLFF. For the CDR3, the DNA is TGCGCCAGCAGCTTGAACAGGGGTGATGAAAAACTGTTTTTT. The rearrangement links TRBV5-1 to TRBJ1-4; TRBD1 matches 7 bases. CDR3 length equals 14 residues. Losses at the gene ends were 1 base for V and 6 bases for J; bases not matched to a gene: 3. Germline V gene lookup returns CDR1 SGHRS and CDR2 YFSETQ.

For the CDR3, the DNA is TGTGCCAGCAGCTTAGTGTCGGGGGGCGCGGGCGGGGAGCTGTTTTTT. Translated, it gives CASSLVSGGAGGELFF. The rearrangement uses TRBV11-2 and TRBJ2-2, with D possibly TRBD2 on 7 matching bases. The germline V gene encodes CDR1 SGHAT and CDR2 FQNNGV. V gave up 1 base and J gave up 7 bases, with 16 bases separating them. The length of the CDR3 is 16 residues.

In this sample, this clone turned up once. The gene calls are TRBV27 and TRBJ2-7; 8 bases match TRBD2. J lost 7 bases, V lost 3 bases, and 8 bases had no gene match. The CDR3 spans 14 residues. Germline V gives CDR1 MNHEY, CDR2 SMNVEV (reference sequence). In nucleotides, the CDR3 is TGTGCCAGCAGTTTTTCGGGGGGGCCTGGGGAGCAGTACTTC. This encodes CASSFSGGPGEQYF.

The chain uses TRBV9 and TRBJ2-7; TRBD2 aligns across 7 bases. V was pared by 0 bases and J by 2 bases, with 5 bases of the junction left unmatched. Per germline, CDR1 SGDLS and CDR2 YYNGEE. The CDR3 loop spans 15 amino acids. The CDR3 DNA reads TGTGCCAGCAGCGTAGTTCTAGCGGATCCCTACGAGCAGTACTTC. Protein sequence: CASSVVLADPYEQYF. Drawing the rest from reference TRBV9 and TRBJ2-7, the complete variable domain is DSGVTQTPKHLITATGQRVTLRCSPRSGDLSVYWYQQSLDQGLQFLIQYYNGEERAKGNILERFSAQQFPDLHSELNLSSLELGDSALYFCASSVVLADPYEQYFGPGTRLTVT.

The V and J genes are TRBV2 and TRBJ1-3; D is possibly TRBD1 (5 bases). V gave up 9 bases and J gave up 0 bases, with 12 bases separating them. This CDR3 comprises 14 residues. The germline V gene encodes CDR1 SNHLY and CDR2 FYNNEI. In DNA form, the CDR3 reads TGTGCCAGGAGTCGGGGGGACTCTGGAAACACCATATATTTT. As protein: CARSRGDSGNTIYF. The full variable domain, in which reference TRBV2 and TRBJ1-3 provide the parts outside the CDR3, is EPEVTQTPSHQVTQMGQEVILRCVPISNHLYFYWYRQILGQKVEFLVSFYNNEISEKSEIFDDQFSVERPDGSNFTLKIRSTKLEDSAMYFCARSRGDSGNTIYFGEGSWLTVV.

The chain recombines TRBV30 with TRBJ2-2, with a tentative D call TRBD2 (5 bases). The V end lost 0 bases, the J end lost 4 bases, and 6 bases lay between the germline ends. The CDR3 is made up of 13 amino acids. Looked up from germline, CDR1 is GTSNPN and CDR2 is SVGIG (reference sequence). CDR3 amino acids: CAWSVAGTGELFF. The CDR3 region has the DNA TGTGCCTGGAGTGTGGCGGGCACCGGGGAGCTGTTTTTT.

The V call is TRBV18, the J call TRBJ2-5, with 9 bases matching TRBD1. The CDR3 is made up of 17 amino acids. Germline CDR1 reads KGHSH; CDR2 reads LQKENI. Trimming removed 6 bases from V and 3 bases from J; junction bases left unmatched: 14. The CDR3 DNA follows: TGTGCCAGCTCTCCGACCTATGGGACAGGGATCGAAGAGACCCAGTACTTC. Its translation: CASSPTYGTGIEETQYF.

This clone was picked up a small number of times. The V and J genes are TRBV2 and TRBJ1-1; a weak D match, TRBD1 (6 bases). Looked up from germline, CDR1 is SNHLY and CDR2 is FYNNEI. V shed 4 bases and J shed 4 bases, with 16 bases lying between them. The CDR3 is 15 amino acids. CDR3 bases: TGTGCCAGCAGTGCCTTTCAGGGGTTGGTCACTGAAGCTTTCTTT. Its protein is CASSAFQGLVTEAFF.

The V call is TRBV5-6, the J call TRBJ1-2; 7 positions agree with TRBD1. Germline-derived CDR1 and CDR2 are SGHDT and YYEEEE. The CDR3 contains 16 residues. Trimming removed 0 bases from V and 3 bases from J; junction bases left unmatched: 8. The CDR3 loop reads CASSLGKTGWDYGYTF. The CDR3 coding sequence is TGTGCCAGCAGCTTGGGAAAGACAGGGTGGGACTATGGCTACACCTTC.

V and J are TRBV11-2 and TRBJ2-7; D remains ambiguous. V was trimmed by 5 bases and J by 4 bases, leaving 9 bases between them. Germline CDR1 is SGHAT and CDR2 is FQNNGV. This CDR3 is built from 12 residues. CDR3 amino acids: CASSRPSYEQYF. Written as DNA, the CDR3 is TGTGCCAGCAGCCGCCCTAGTTACGAGCAGTACTTC. Supplemented by reference TRBV11-2 and TRBJ2-7, the full variable domain reads EAGVAQSPRYKIIEKRQSVAFWCNPISGHATLYWYQQILGQGPKLLIQFQNNGVVDDSQLPKDRFSAERLKGVDSTLKIQPAKLEDSAVYLCASSRPSYEQYFGPGTRLTVT.

The rearrangement joins TRBV7-2 to TRBJ1-3; no firm D call. Trimming cost V 3 bases and J 0 bases, with 9 bases left between them. The CDR3 sequence is 15 residues long. Germline V gives CDR1 SGHTA, CDR2 FQGNSA. The CDR3 region is CASSFRRDSGNTIYF. The CDR3 bases are TGTGCCAGCAGCTTCCGACGGGACTCTGGAAACACCATATATTTT.

The chain is built from TRBV20-1 and TRBJ2-7; D is perhaps TRBD2 (6 bases). Trimming removed 3 bases from V and 3 bases from J, with 12 bases in between. This CDR3 has 13 residues. Looked up from germline, CDR1 is DFQATT and CDR2 is SNEGSKA (reference sequence). The CDR3 region has the DNA TGCAGTGCTAGTTCAGACGGGGGCTACGAGCAGTACTTC. Translated, it gives CSASSDGGYEQYF.

This clone has only a few counts. The chain links TRBV18 to TRBJ1-5; 7 positions agree with TRBD1. The V gene end was trimmed by 8 bases and the J gene end by 5 bases; junction bases not matched to a gene: 9. Germline V gene lookup returns CDR1 KGHSH and CDR2 LQKENI. This CDR3 region has 14 residues. CDR3 sequence reads: CASHDGTDHQPQHF. The CDR3 bases are TGTGCCAGCCACGACGGGACAGACCATCAGCCCCAGCATTTT.

The chain couples TRBV28 to TRBJ2-5; a weak D match, TRBD2 (5 bases). Germline V CDR1 and CDR2: MDHEN, SYDVKM. The CDR3 is 15 amino acids. V dropped 3 bases and J dropped 1 base, with 12 bases sitting between them. In nucleotides, the CDR3 is TGTGCCAGCAGTTTTGGGGAGACCCCCCAAGAGACCCAGTACTTC. It translates to CASSFGETPQETQYF. The full variable domain, its missing parts supplied by reference TRBV28 and TRBJ2-5, is DVKVTQSSRYLVKRTGEKVFLECVQDMDHENMFWYRQDPGLGLRLIYFSYDVKMKEKGDIPEGYSVSREKKERFSLILESASTNQTSMYLCASSFGETPQETQYFGPGTRLLVL.

The chain joins TRBV4-2 to TRBJ1-5, with D unresolved. CDR3 length equals 15 residues. The germline V gene has CDR1 LGHNA and CDR2 YNFKEQ. The V end was cut by 0 bases, the J end by 6 bases, with 12 bases between. CDR3 DNA sequence: TGTGCCAGCAGCCAAGATTACCCCCGGAGTCAGCCCCAGCATTTT. The encoded protein is CASSQDYPRSQPQHF.

This clone was seen only a few times. The chain recombines TRBV27 with TRBJ1-1; 9 bases match TRBD1. J was trimmed by 3 bases and V by 7 bases; bases with no gene match: 6. This CDR3 contains 14 residues. Germline V CDR1 and CDR2: MNHEY, SMNVEV (reference sequence). CDR3 loop: CASNPQGADTEAFF. The DNA for the CDR3 is TGTGCCAGCAATCCACAGGGGGCCGACACTGAAGCTTTCTTT.

The chain links TRBV5-1 to TRBJ2-1; tentatively, D is TRBD2 (5 bases). The CDR3 consists of 14 residues. Trimming took 0 bases from V and 8 from J, leaving 12 bases between them. Germline-derived CDR1 and CDR2 are SGHRS and YFSETQ. The CDR3 DNA reads TGCGCCAGCAGCTTGGTTATCGGGGATGATGAGCAGTTCTTC. Residues: CASSLVIGDDEQFF.

The CDR3 region has the DNA TGTGCCAGCTCACCTACTAGCGGGAGCTCCTACGAGCAGTACTTC. As protein: CASSPTSGSSYEQYF. This chain connects TRBV18 to TRBJ2-7, with TRBD2 matching 11 bases. There are 15 residues in the CDR3. With 3 bases clipped from V and 0 bases from J, the junction kept 1 base outside the gene matches. Germline values: CDR1 KGHSH, CDR2 LQKENI.

CDR3 residues: CASSQDKAGGYTF. CDR3 bases: TGCGCCAGCAGCCAAGACAAGGCAGGCGGCTACACCTTC. The chain recombines TRBV4-1 with TRBJ1-2; D uncertain. The CDR3 spans 13 residues. Germline CDR1 MGHRA, CDR2 YSYEKL. Trimming took 0 bases from V and 8 from J, leaving 10 bases between them.

The chain uses TRBV19 and TRBJ1-6; D perhaps matches TRBD1 (6 bases). Trimming shortened V by 10 bases and J by 7 bases, and 11 bases separated the two germline ends. CDR3 length: 12 amino acids. Per the germline V gene, CDR1 is LNHDA and CDR2 is SQIVND (reference sequence). The CDR3: CATEGVNSPLHF. As DNA, the CDR3 is TGTGCCACCGAGGGGGTCAATTCACCCCTCCACTTT.

The chain joins TRBV18 to TRBJ2-1, with 13 positions matching TRBD2. V gave up 4 bases and J gave up 10 bases; unmatched junction bases: 7. The CDR3 length is 15 residues. Per germline, CDR1 KGHSH and CDR2 LQKENI. The CDR3 sequence is CASSRTSGGPTEQFF. The CDR3 bases are TGTGCCAGCTCACGGACTAGCGGGGGACCCACAGAGCAGTTCTTC.

This clone was detected only a few times. This chain's CDR3 is CASRGAGGFDEQYF. For the CDR3, the DNA is TGTGCCAGCAGGGGAGCGGGGGGGTTTGACGAGCAGTACTTC. The genes are TRBV3-1 (or the pseudogene TRBV3-2) and TRBJ2-7; 10 positions match TRBD2. V shed 6 bases, J shed 5 bases, and the junction held 7 bases outside the gene matches. The CDR3 consists of 14 residues. Germline V gene data show CDR1 as LGHDT and CDR2 as YNNKEL (reference sequence).

The CDR3 DNA reads TGTGCCAGCAGTTACTCTAGCGGGGGGGCGAACACCGGGGAGCTGTTTTTT. Translated: CASSYSSGGANTGELFF. V gene TRBV6-2 or TRBV6-3 combines with J gene TRBJ2-2; TRBD2 matches at 11 bases. The V segment lost 0 bases and the J segment 0 bases; nucleotides outside the gene matches: 0. CDR1 and CDR2 (germline): MNHEY, SVGEGT. There are 17 residues in the CDR3.

The rearrangement joins TRBV13 to TRBJ1-5; 9 bases match TRBD1. With V trimmed by 0 bases and J by 7 bases, 7 bases remained unmatched. CDR1 is PRHDT and CDR2 is FYEKMQ in the germline V gene (reference sequence). This CDR3 is 16 amino acids long. The CDR3 sequence: CASSLGGQGKRQPQHF. The CDR3 DNA reads TGTGCCAGCAGCTTAGGGGGACAGGGTAAGCGGCAGCCCCAGCATTTT.

The rearrangement joins TRBV12-3 or TRBV12-4 to TRBJ2-5, with TRBD2 matching 7 bases. CDR3 length equals 13 residues. V dropped 6 bases and J dropped 5; count of bases not matched to a gene: 6. The CDR3: CASSPTSRETQYF. As DNA, the CDR3 is TGTGCCAGCAGCCCGACTAGCCGGGAGACCCAGTACTTC.

The genes are TRBV15 and TRBJ2-7; TRBD1 is a possible D gene (6 bases). CDR1 is LNHNV and CDR2 is YYDKDF in the germline V gene (reference sequence). CDR3 length equals 12 residues. CDR3 protein: CATGTTSYEQYF. The CDR3 DNA follows: TGTGCTACCGGGACAACGTCCTACGAGCAGTACTTC.

The chain has TRBV6-5 and TRBJ1-2; D is perhaps TRBD1 (5 bases). This CDR3 spans 15 amino acids. The germline gives CDR1 MNHEY, CDR2 SVGAGI. V lost 0 bases and J lost 5, with 13 bases in between. Written as DNA, the CDR3 is TGTGCCAGCAGTTACTCGCAGGGTTCGGTTTATGGCTACACCTTC. Translation: CASSYSQGSVYGYTF.

The chain combines TRBV28 with TRBJ1-4, with a tentative D call TRBD1 (5 bases). This CDR3 is built from 13 residues. Per the germline V gene, CDR1 is MDHEN and CDR2 is SYDVKM. V lost 5 bases to trimming and J lost 7 bases, with 11 bases between them. The CDR3 is CASSPGLFEKLFF. DNA for the CDR3: TGTGCCAGCAGTCCAGGGCTTTTTGAAAAACTGTTTTTT.